This is a list of T cell receptor beta chains from one sample in a study of T-cell memory formation after mild COVID-19. TCRdb reanalysed the 5' RACE reads using MiXCR and keeps one entry per CDR3 protein. This sample has roughly 610,000 distinct CDR3 sequences, with around 15% found just once. The sample was PBMCs or a T cell subset sorted from them (not recorded which). All receptors come from an adult woman who had mild COVID-19 (a few samples of this study predate the infection). Cell type and time point are not known. Both conserved end residues are part of each CDR3. D genes are given only for firm matches. Clone size is given for some rows only: seen once, a few or many times, or a class if the clone is expanded.

V	J	size	D	DNA	CDR3
TRBV4-2	TRBJ2-1	few	NA	TGTGCCAGCAGCCCTGGACTGACTTATGAGCAGTTCTTC	CASSPGLTYEQFF
TRBV19	TRBJ2-3	many	TRBD2	TGTGCCAGTTCTCTTAGCGGGAGAGTCAGCACAGATACGCAGTATTTT	CASSLSGRVSTDTQYF
TRBV7-9	TRBJ1-4	few	NA	TGTGCCAGCAGCTTAGATCCGGGGATGGCTAATGAAAAACTGTTTTTT	CASSLDPGMANEKLFF
TRBV6-6	TRBJ2-7	few	TRBD1	TGTGCCAGCAGCGACTTCCGGGACAGAACCTCCTACGAGCAGTACTTC	CASSDFRDRTSYEQYF
TRBV19	TRBJ2-2	NA	TRBD2	TGTGCCAGTAGTATAGCGGGGGGAACCGGGGAGCTGTTTTTT	CASSIAGGTGELFF
TRBV4-3	TRBJ2-7	few	NA	TGCGCCAGCAGCCAAGATCCCGGACAGAACTCCTACGAGCAGTACTTC	CASSQDPGQNSYEQYF
TRBV19	TRBJ1-2	NA	NA	TGTGCCAGTAGTATTGACAGTGACTATGGCTACACCTTC	CASSIDSDYGYTF
TRBV24-1	TRBJ2-2	NA	NA	TGTGCCACCCGTGAAGGTAACGCCGGGGAGCTGTTTTTT	CATREGNAGELFF
TRBV24-1	TRBJ2-1	NA	NA	TGTGCCACCAGTGATTGGGCGCGTACCGGTTACAATGAGCAGTTCTTC	CATSDWARTGYNEQFF
TRBV27	TRBJ1-5	few	NA	TGTGCCAGCAGTTTCAGGTTGGCCAGGGGAGTGGTCAATCAGCCCCAGCATTTT	CASSFRLARGVVNQPQHF
TRBV4-1	TRBJ2-7	few	NA	TGCGCCAGCAGCAATGCGCAGGGTAAGCAGTACTTC	CASSNAQGKQYF
TRBV5-1	TRBJ2-1	few	NA	TGCGCCAGCAGCCCGGACGGGACTTACAATGAGCAGTTCTTC	CASSPDGTYNEQFF
TRBV7-2	TRBJ2-1	NA	TRBD1	TGTGCCAGCAGCTTCGCTTCAGGGGGCTCTGAGCAGTTCTTC	CASSFASGGSEQFF
TRBV27	TRBJ2-7	many	TRBD1	TGTGCCAGCACCGGACAGGGCTACGAGCAGTACTTC	CASTGQGYEQYF
TRBV5-5	TRBJ2-7	few	TRBD1	TGTGCCAGCAGCTTAGTGACAGGGGGCAGGAACGAGCAGTACTTC	CASSLVTGGRNEQYF
TRBV10-3	TRBJ2-1	few	NA	TGTGCCATCAGTGAGTCAACTTCGAGCTCCTACAATGAGCAGTTCTTC	CAISESTSSSYNEQFF
TRBV27	TRBJ1-2	NA	NA	TGTGCCAGCCGTCAGCGATCGGGGGTAGATGGCTACACCTTC	CASRQRSGVDGYTF
TRBV20-1	TRBJ2-7	NA	TRBD2	TGCAGTGCTAGAGCTCAAGCGGGAAAATACGAGCAGTACTTC	CSARAQAGKYEQYF
TRBV30	TRBJ1-5	NA	TRBD1	TGTGCCTGGACCGCGGGACAGGGTTCCCAGCCCCAGCATTTT	CAWTAGQGSQPQHF
TRBV5-1	TRBJ1-2	few	TRBD1	TGCGCCAGCAGCTTGGCCGGGACAGCAAACTATGGCTACACCTTC	CASSLAGTANYGYTF
TRBV5-1	TRBJ2-2	many	NA	TGCGCCAGCAGCTTGGGTACCACCGGGGAGCTGTTTTTT	CASSLGTTGELFF
TRBV27	TRBJ1-5	NA	TRBD1	TGTGCCAGCAGTACAAGACAGGGTTTAAATCAGCCCCAGCATTTT	CASSTRQGLNQPQHF
TRBV10-2	TRBJ2-5	NA	NA	TGCGCCAGCAGTAACCCGGGACCATCAAAGGAGACCCAGTACTTC	CASSNPGPSKETQYF
TRBV5-6	TRBJ1-5	NA	TRBD1	TGTGCCAGCAGCTTACAGGGGGCCCTTTTTCAGCCCCAGCATTTT	CASSLQGALFQPQHF
TRBV11-2	TRBJ2-3	few	TRBD2	TGTGCCAGCAGTTCCAGCGGGGGGGGCACAGATACGCAGTATTTT	CASSSSGGGTDTQYF
TRBV12-3/TRBV12-4	TRBJ1-2	few	NA	TGTGCCAGCAGTTTTTTTTTGGGGGGAACGGACTATGGCTACACCTTC	CASSFFLGGTDYGYTF
TRBV4-3	TRBJ1-6	NA	NA	TGCGCCAGCAGCCGTACAGGGACTGATTCACCCCTCCACTTT	CASSRTGTDSPLHF
TRBV29-1	TRBJ1-4	few	NA	TGCAGCGTTGGAGGGGGGCCTGGTGAAAAACTGTTTTTT	CSVGGGPGEKLFF
TRBV20-1	TRBJ1-1	few	NA	TGCAGTGCTAGAGGTTGGGACCGCCCTGGGGGCACTGAAGCTTTCTTT	CSARGWDRPGGTEAFF
TRBV27	TRBJ1-2	NA	TRBD1	TGTGCCAGCAAACGGACAGGGGCGGGCTATGGCTACACCTTC	CASKRTGAGYGYTF
TRBV4-3	TRBJ1-5	NA	NA	TGCGCCAGCAGCCAAGATAACGGGCCCCAGCATTTT	CASSQDNGPQHF
TRBV5-1	TRBJ1-1	NA	NA	TGCGCCAGCAGCCTGGGACCGACCGCGAACACTGAAGCTTTCTTT	CASSLGPTANTEAFF
TRBV4-1	TRBJ2-1	many	TRBD1	TGCGCCAGCGTGACAGGGGGTAAGGATGAGCAGTTCTTC	CASVTGGKDEQFF
TRBV6-4	TRBJ2-1	NA	NA	TGTGCCAGCAGTGACTCCCCCTGGAACCACAATGAGCAGTTCTTC	CASSDSPWNHNEQFF
TRBV27	TRBJ1-6	NA	NA	TGTGCCAGCAGTTACCAAGGACGGGCGGATTCACCCCTCCACTTT	CASSYQGRADSPLHF
TRBV3-1	TRBJ1-2	NA	NA	TGTGCCAGCAGCCAACGCGTAAATGGATATGGCTACACCTTC	CASSQRVNGYGYTF
TRBV12-3/TRBV12-4	TRBJ2-7	NA	TRBD1	TGTGCCAGCAGAGGGGGACAGCCTCGTTACGAGCAGTACTTC	CASRGGQPRYEQYF
TRBV2	TRBJ2-7	few	TRBD2	TGTGCCAGCAGTGAAGGGACTAGAAGTCCCGGCCCCTACGAGCAGTACTTC	CASSEGTRSPGPYEQYF
TRBV20-1	TRBJ2-7	many	TRBD2	TGCAGTGCGCCATGGGGGGGAAATGTTGGCGAGCAGTACTTC	CSAPWGGNVGEQYF
TRBV29-1	TRBJ2-3	NA	NA	TGCAGCGTGTCCATTCCCCCAGGAGATACGCAGTATTTT	CSVSIPPGDTQYF
TRBV5-1	TRBJ2-5	NA	TRBD1	TGCGCCAGCAGCCCCATCGACAGGGCAGAGACCCAGTACTTC	CASSPIDRAETQYF
TRBV20-1	TRBJ2-7	few	TRBD1	TGCAGTGCCCCATCCCGGACAGGCCTCTCCTACGAGCAGTACTTC	CSAPSRTGLSYEQYF
TRBV29-1	TRBJ2-6	NA	NA	TGCAGCGTTTGGGCTGGGGCCAACGTCCTGACTTTC	CSVWAGANVLTF
TRBV6-2/TRBV6-3	TRBJ2-7	NA	TRBD1	TGTGCCAGCAGTTCGTTGACAGGGTTTCTCTACGAGCAGTACTTC	CASSSLTGFLYEQYF
TRBV24-1	TRBJ2-5	NA	TRBD2	TGTGCCACCAGTGTTCAAGCGGGACGAGAAGAGACCCAGTACTTC	CATSVQAGREETQYF
TRBV15	TRBJ2-4	NA	NA	TGTGCCACCAGCTCAGGGGAGGGAAACATTCAGTACTTC	CATSSGEGNIQYF
TRBV12-3/TRBV12-4	TRBJ2-1	few	NA	TGTGCCAGCAGTTTAGTGGGGGAACGTTGGGAGCAGTTCTTC	CASSLVGERWEQFF
TRBV24-1	TRBJ2-6	NA	NA	TGTGCCACCAGTGATAAAACAGGGACTGGGGCCAACGTCCTGACTTTC	CATSDKTGTGANVLTF
TRBV9	TRBJ1-2	many	NA	TGTGCCAGCAGCACCGGGAGTCACTATGGCTACACCTTC	CASSTGSHYGYTF
TRBV11-3	TRBJ2-3	NA	TRBD2	TGTGCCAGCACCACCCGGGAGGGGAGCACAGATACGCAGTATTTT	CASTTREGSTDTQYF
TRBV5-1	TRBJ1-1	few	NA	TGCGCCAGCAGCCATCCCGTTTCTCTTGAAGCTTTCTTT	CASSHPVSLEAFF